The next 9 T cell receptor beta chains were all read from a single sample in a study of cytomegalovirus exposure and HLA in healthy donors. The PCR employed 60 Vbeta primers together with 13 Jbeta primers. Clones were sequenced by immunoSEQ multiplex PCR, and TCRdb holds only the in-frame ones, with some missing. The table shows tens of thousands of clones, with around three quarters occurring only once. The specimen sequenced was PBMCs. The receptor set was obtained from a man between 60 and 75 years old in good health and CMV-seropositive.

The rearrangement uses TRBV18 and TRBJ1-5; possible D gene TRBD1, 5 bases. The CDR3 consists of 15 residues. Trimming shortened V by 3 bases and J by 3 bases, and 12 bases separated the two germline ends. From germline, CDR1 is KGHSH and CDR2 LQKENI. CDR3 nucleotide sequence: TGTGCCAGCTCACCGCGGACATCGTCCAATCAGCCCCAGCATTTT. Protein: CASSPRTSSNQPQHF.

This clone came up once. The chain combines TRBV7-6 with TRBJ2-7; no clear D. The CDR3 has 12 residues. Germline CDR1 reads SGHVS; CDR2 reads FNYEAQ. V dropped 5 bases and J dropped 7 bases, with 12 bases sitting between them. CDR3 residues: CASSPLTMEQYF. For the CDR3, the DNA is TGTGCCAGCAGCCCCCTTACAATGGAGCAGTACTTC.

This clone was counted only a few times. The chain has TRBV6-6 and TRBJ1-1; a weak D match, TRBD1 (6 bases). The germline V gene has CDR1 MNHNY and CDR2 SVGAGI (reference sequence). The CDR3 is 15 residues long. The ends were cut back, 5 bases at V and 5 bases at J, with 18 bases in the middle. The chain's CDR3 is CASSGTIQGGTEAFF. DNA for the CDR3: TGTGCCAGCAGTGGAACCATACAGGGTGGGACTGAAGCTTTCTTT.

The chain employs TRBV5-1 and TRBJ2-3; 9 nucleotides match TRBD2. Germline lookup yields CDR1 SGHRS and CDR2 YFSETQ. V shed 1 base, J shed 4 bases, and the junction held 10 bases outside the gene matches. This CDR3 is built from 17 residues. CDR3 loop: CASSLSLGLAFSDTQYF. Here the CDR3 DNA reads TGCGCCAGCAGCTTGTCCCTGGGACTAGCTTTCTCAGATACGCAGTATTTT.

In its sample, this clone was seen a few times. The chain carries TRBV5-1 and TRBJ1-2; 8 bases are a match to TRBD1. V was pared by 4 bases and J by 4 bases, with 6 bases of the junction left unmatched. The CDR3 loop spans 14 amino acids. Germline CDR1 reads SGHRS; CDR2 reads YFSETQ. The CDR3: CASSPDRVGYGYTF. Written as DNA, the CDR3 is TGCGCCAGCAGCCCGGACAGGGTTGGCTATGGCTACACCTTC.

This clone came up once. The chain links TRBV11-3 to TRBJ2-7; 9 bases are shared with TRBD1. Trimming cost V 5 bases and J 6 bases; bases outside gene matches: 11. The CDR3 spans 15 residues. CDR1 is SGHNT and CDR2 is YENEEA in the germline V gene. CDR3 nucleotides: TGTGCCAGCAGCGCATGGACAGGGGCGGCGCGCGAGCAGTACTTC. Translated, it gives CASSAWTGAAREQYF.

This clone was seen a handful of times. The chain employs TRBV27 and TRBJ2-1; TRBD1 might be the D (6 bases). CDR1 MNHEY and CDR2 SMNVEV come from the germline V gene (reference sequence). The CDR3 spans 16 residues. V lost 10 bases and J lost 2, with 21 bases in between. The CDR3 DNA sequence: TGTGCCACCTACCCCACCCGGACAGCTCCCTACAATGAGCAGTTCTTC. This encodes CATYPTRTAPYNEQFF.

There are a few counts of this clone. This chain connects TRBV27 to TRBJ2-7; maybe TRBD1 (6 bases). Germline V gene sequence: CDR1 MNHEY, CDR2 SMNVEV (reference sequence). Trimming shortened V by 5 bases and J by 4 bases, and 12 bases separated the two germline ends. This CDR3 has 13 residues. The CDR3 DNA is TGTGCCAGCAGTCACGGACAGAGTTACGAGCAGTACTTC. It is translated as CASSHGQSYEQYF.

In DNA, the CDR3 is TGTGCCACCCAGGGTCGTACCTCTGGGGCCAACGTCCTGACTTTC. It specifies CATQGRTSGANVLTF. The J gene is TRBJ2-6, the V gene TRBV5-4; D is possibly TRBD1 (5 bases). The germline gives CDR1 SGHNT, CDR2 YYREEE (reference sequence). This CDR3 has 15 amino acids. Trimming stripped 9 bases from V and 0 bases from J, with 13 bases between.